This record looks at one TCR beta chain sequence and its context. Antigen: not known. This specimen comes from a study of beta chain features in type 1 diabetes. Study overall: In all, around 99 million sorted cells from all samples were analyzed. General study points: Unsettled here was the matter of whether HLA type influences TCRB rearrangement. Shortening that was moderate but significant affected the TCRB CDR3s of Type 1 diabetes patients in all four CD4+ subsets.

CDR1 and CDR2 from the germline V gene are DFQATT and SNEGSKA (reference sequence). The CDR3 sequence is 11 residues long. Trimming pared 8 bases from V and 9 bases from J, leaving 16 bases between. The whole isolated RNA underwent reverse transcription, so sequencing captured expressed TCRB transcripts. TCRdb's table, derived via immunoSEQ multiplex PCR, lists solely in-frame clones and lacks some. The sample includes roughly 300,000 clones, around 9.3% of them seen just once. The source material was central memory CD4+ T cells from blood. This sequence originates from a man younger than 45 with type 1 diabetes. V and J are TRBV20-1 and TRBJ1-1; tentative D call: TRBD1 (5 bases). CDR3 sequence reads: CSSIRGTQAFF. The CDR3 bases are TGCAGTTCCATTCGTGGGACTCAAGCTTTCTTT.